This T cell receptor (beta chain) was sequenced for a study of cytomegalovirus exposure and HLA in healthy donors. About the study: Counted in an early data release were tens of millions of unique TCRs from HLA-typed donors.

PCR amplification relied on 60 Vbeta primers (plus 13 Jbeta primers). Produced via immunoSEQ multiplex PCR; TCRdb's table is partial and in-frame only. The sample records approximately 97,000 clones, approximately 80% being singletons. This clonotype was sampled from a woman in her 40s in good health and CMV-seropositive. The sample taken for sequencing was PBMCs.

The CDR3 is CASSPRVYEQFF. The CDR3 DNA reads TGTGCCAGCAGTCCCAGGGTCTATGAGCAGTTCTTC. V is TRBV6-1 and J is TRBJ2-1; weak D call: TRBD1 (5 bases). In germline, CDR1 is MNHNS, CDR2 SASEGT. This CDR3 is 12 amino acids long. The V end was cut by 5 bases, the J end by 8 bases, with 10 bases between.